Listed here are 16 T cell receptor beta chains from one sample, sequenced in a study of cytomegalovirus exposure and HLA in healthy donors. This table comes from immunoSEQ multiplex PCR, and its TCRdb copy is limited to in-frame clones, with some not included. The sample includes 190,000 or so clones, 80% to 85% seen only once; the top ten take under 3.5%. The sample taken for sequencing was PBMCs. These receptors were collected from a woman between 18 and 30 years old in good health and CMV-seropositive.

The rearrangement uses TRBV7-8 and TRBJ1-3; D remains unclear. CDR1 and CDR2 from the germline V gene are SGHVS and FQNEAQ. The CDR3 is made up of 16 amino acids. V lost 5 bases and J lost 2, with 16 bases in between. In nucleotides, the CDR3 is TGTGCCAGCAGCCCCATGGTAGAGGGCACTGGAAACACCATATATTTT. This codes for CASSPMVEGTGNTIYF.

The chain couples TRBV2 to TRBJ2-3, with a tentative D call TRBD2 (6 bases). The germline V and J ends were trimmed by 5 bases and 1 base, with 10 bases remaining between them. Per the germline V gene, CDR1 is SNHLY and CDR2 is FYNNEI. This CDR3 contains 14 residues. This CDR3 reads CASSREIGTDTQYF. CDR3 coding DNA: TGTGCCAGCAGTCGGGAGATCGGCACAGATACGCAGTATTTT.

The chain has TRBV5-6 and TRBJ2-7; 9 nucleotides match TRBD1. V was pared by 4 bases and J by 3 bases, with 8 bases of the junction left unmatched. The CDR3 is made up of 15 amino acids. The V gene's germline CDR1 is SGHDT and CDR2 YYEEEE. CDR3 sequence reads: CASSPGTGNFYEQYF. CDR3 nucleotide sequence: TGTGCCAGCAGCCCGGGGACAGGGAATTTCTACGAGCAGTACTTC.

V is TRBV5-4 and J is TRBJ1-2; TRBD1 matches 7 bases. V was pared by 3 bases and J by 4 bases, with 6 bases of the junction left unmatched. CDR1 is SGHNT, CDR2 YYREEE, per germline (reference sequence). CDR3 length: 14 amino acids. CDR3 in amino acids: CASSSRQGVYGYTF. CDR3 DNA sequence: TGTGCCAGCAGCTCTAGACAGGGTGTCTATGGCTACACCTTC. Based on the CDR3 plus reference TRBV5-4 and TRBJ1-2, the full variable domain is ETGVTQSPTHLIKTRGQQVTLRCSSQSGHNTVSWYQQALGQGPQFIFQYYREEENGRGNFPPRFSGLQFPNYSSELNVNALELDDSALYLCASSSRQGVYGYTFGSGTRLTVV.

The V gene is TRBV4-1, the J gene TRBJ1-1; tentative D call: TRBD1 (5 bases). The germline V and J ends were trimmed by 5 bases and 3 bases, with 28 bases remaining between them. Germline lookup yields CDR1 MGHRA and CDR2 YSYEKL. This CDR3 has 19 residues. The CDR3 sequence is CASSIVGTTGPRRDTEAFF. As DNA, the CDR3 is TGCGCCAGCAGCATCGTGGGGACCACGGGTCCTCGGAGGGACACTGAAGCTTTCTTT.

The CDR3 nucleotides read TGTGCCAGCAGTGCCGGGGGGGAGGCTTTCTTT. Protein: CASSAGGEAFF. The rearrangement joins TRBV25-1 to TRBJ1-1, with D tentatively TRBD1 (5 bases). Germline V gene data show CDR1 as MGHDK and CDR2 as SYGVNS. Trimming left V 4 bases short and J 11 bases short, with 11 bases between. The CDR3 has 11 residues.

The J gene is TRBJ2-2, the V gene TRBV7-9; 8 nucleotides align to TRBD1. CDR1 and CDR2 from the germline V gene are SEHNR and FQNEAQ (reference sequence). CDR3 length equals 13 residues. J was trimmed by 15 bases and V by 1 base; bases with no gene match: 7. Here the CDR3 reads CASSLGTGRMVFF. CDR3 DNA: TGTGCCAGCAGCTTAGGGACAGGGAGAATGGTGTTTTTT.

The chain links TRBV7-9 to TRBJ1-1; D possibly corresponds to TRBD1 (6 bases). The CDR3 covers 13 residues. In germline, CDR1 is SEHNR, CDR2 FQNEAQ (reference sequence). Deletions cut 8 bases from V and 5 bases from J, with 15 bases between. The CDR3 loop is CASRDTASTEAFF. The CDR3, as DNA: TGTGCCAGCCGGGACACGGCCTCTACTGAAGCTTTCTTT. Based on the CDR3 plus reference TRBV7-9 and TRBJ1-1, the full variable domain is DTGVSQNPRHKITKRGQNVTFRCDPISEHNRLYWYRQTLGQGPEFLTYFQNEAQLEKSRLLSDRFSAERPKGSFSTLEIQRTEQGDSAMYLCASRDTASTEAFFGQGTRLTVV.

This rearrangement joins TRBV5-1 to TRBJ2-3; TRBD2 agrees at 8 bases. The V gene's germline CDR1 is SGHRS and CDR2 YFSETQ. The CDR3 sequence is 15 residues long. The trim removed 5 bases at V and 0 bases at J, leaving 5 bases unmatched. The DNA for the CDR3 is TGCGCCAGCAGGCAGCGGGGGCCTAGCACAGATACGCAGTATTTT. It codes for CASRQRGPSTDTQYF. The whole variable domain, filled in from reference TRBV5-1 and TRBJ2-3, reads KAGVTQTPRYLIKTRGQQVTLSCSPISGHRSVSWYQQTPGQGLQFLFEYFSETQRNKGNFPGRFSGRQFSNSRSEMNVSTLELGDSALYLCASRQRGPSTDTQYFGPGTRLTVL.

The chain employs TRBV2 and TRBJ2-4; D is possibly TRBD2 (6 bases). CDR1 SNHLY and CDR2 FYNNEI come from the germline V gene. CDR3 size: 12 residues. The V end lost 6 bases, the J end lost 4 bases, and 7 bases lay between the germline ends. CDR3 DNA sequence: TGTGCCAGCAGGGCGGGGAAAAACATTCAGTACTTC. Amino acid sequence: CASRAGKNIQYF.

This rearrangement joins TRBV4-1 to TRBJ2-2; 9 bases are shared with TRBD2. CDR1 MGHRA and CDR2 YSYEKL come from the germline V gene. The CDR3 is 16 amino acids. V dropped 0 bases and J dropped 3; count of bases not matched to a gene: 2. CDR3 DNA: TGCGCCAGCAGCCAAGAAGGACTAGCGCACACCGGGGAGCTGTTTTTT. Encoded protein: CASSQEGLAHTGELFF.

The chain combines TRBV13 with TRBJ2-5, with D perhaps TRBD2 (6 bases). Per the germline V gene, CDR1 is PRHDT and CDR2 is FYEKMQ (reference sequence). V was trimmed by 5 bases and J by 1 base, leaving 17 bases between them. CDR3 length: 16 residues. DNA for the CDR3: TGTGCCAGCAGCCCAAGGGGAGGTGTCCTCCAAGAGACCCAGTACTTC. Its translation: CASSPRGGVLQETQYF.

This clone was seen once. CDR3 bases: TGCAGCGTTGCTGGACAGGGTCGGGAGCTGTTTTTT. As protein: CSVAGQGRELFF. The rearrangement links TRBV29-1 to TRBJ2-2, with 8 bases that match TRBD1. The CDR3 is 12 amino acids. Germline V gene sequence: CDR1 SQVTM, CDR2 ANQGSEA. Trimming cost V 4 bases and J 9 bases; bases outside gene matches: 4.

The V and J genes are TRBV7-2 and TRBJ2-5; 7 bases match TRBD1. V gave up 3 bases and J gave up 1 base; unmatched junction bases: 2. In germline, CDR1 is SGHTA, CDR2 FQGNSA. The CDR3 runs 14 residues. Here the CDR3 reads CASSFNRGQETQYF. The CDR3 nucleotides read TGTGCCAGCAGCTTTAACAGGGGCCAAGAGACCCAGTACTTC.

The chain employs TRBV7-2 and TRBJ1-1; D remains ambiguous. There are 15 residues in the CDR3. Germline V gives CDR1 SGHTA, CDR2 FQGNSA. The V gene lost 1 base and the J gene lost 0 bases, with 9 bases spanning the gap. The CDR3 DNA reads TGTGCCAGCAGCTTAGTGGGAGCGATGAACACTGAAGCTTTCTTT. It encodes CASSLVGAMNTEAFF.

V and J are TRBV28 and TRBJ1-1, with D maybe TRBD1 (6 bases). Looked up from germline, CDR1 is MDHEN and CDR2 is SYDVKM. CDR3 size: 12 residues. V was trimmed by 3 bases and J by 8 bases, leaving 10 bases between them. This CDR3 reads CASSFLGTEAFF. CDR3 DNA: TGTGCCAGCAGTTTTCTCGGGACAGAAGCTTTCTTT.